Below, 6 T cell receptor beta chains from the same sample are listed, as sequenced in a study of cytomegalovirus exposure and HLA in healthy donors (TCRdb year 2017). Library generation was performed with the immunoSEQ multiplex PCR assay. For the multiplex PCR, a mixture combining 60 forward primers for TCR Vbeta segments and 13 reverse primers for TCR Jbeta segments was used. This immuneACCESS table, as held by TCRdb, lists in-frame sequences with V and J called but not all clones. Of the missing ones, under half trace to an unresolved V gene in checked studies; the others have no known cause. The sample table holds roughly 190,000 clones, of which approximately 80% were seen once. 1.8% of the sample comes from the top ten. The specimen was PBMCs. The source of these receptors is a woman in her twenties or thirties in good health and CMV-seronegative.

The genes are TRBV2 and TRBJ2-3, with 7 bases identical to TRBD1. The CDR3 extends over 12 amino acids. After removal of 11 bases from V and 6 bases from J, the junction contained 8 bases not matched to a gene. Germline values: CDR1 SNHLY, CDR2 FYNNEI. Written as DNA, the CDR3 is TGTGCCGCTAGGGGGCTTCGGGATACGCAGTATTTT. Its protein is CAARGLRDTQYF.

The chain couples TRBV14 to TRBJ2-7; 10 nucleotides match TRBD1. V trimming: 4 bases; J trimming: 4 bases; junction bases outside the gene matches: 7. The CDR3 extends over 15 amino acids. Per germline, CDR1 SGHDN and CDR2 FVKESK. This CDR3 is CASSRAGQGIYEQYF. The CDR3 bases are TGTGCCAGCAGCCGAGCGGGACAGGGGATTTACGAGCAGTACTTC.

This clone has only a few counts. The chain recombines TRBV4-1 with TRBJ1-5, with 7 bases matching TRBD1. Germline assignment: CDR1 MGHRA and CDR2 YSYEKL. This CDR3 comprises 16 residues. Losses at the gene ends were 6 bases for V and 1 base for J; bases not matched to a gene: 9. CDR3 loop: CASRDLVTGSNQPQHF. The DNA for the CDR3 is TGCGCCAGCAGGGATCTGGTGACAGGGAGCAATCAGCCCCAGCATTTT.

The chain links TRBV6-6 to TRBJ2-1, with D unresolved. The CDR3 consists of 13 residues. V lost 10 bases to trimming and J lost 0 bases, with 10 bases between them. Germline lookup yields CDR1 MNHNY and CDR2 SVGAGI (reference sequence). CDR3 amino acids: CATQASSYNEQFF. CDR3 DNA: TGTGCCACGCAAGCAAGCTCCTACAATGAGCAGTTCTTC.

The chain recombines TRBV7-9 with TRBJ1-4, with TRBD1 as a possible D gene (6 bases). The CDR3 has 15 amino acids. Germline CDR1 is SEHNR and CDR2 is FQNEAQ (reference sequence). V lost 8 bases to trimming and J lost 8 bases, with 21 bases between them. DNA for the CDR3: TGTGCCAGCGAAACCCTCAGGGGCTCTGGGGAAAAACTGTTTTTT. Translated: CASETLRGSGEKLFF.

The CDR3: CASSQPGGATDTQYF. The DNA for the CDR3 is TGCGCCAGCAGCCAACCGGGGGGGGCCACAGATACGCAGTATTTT. The chain uses TRBV4-1 and TRBJ2-3, with 8 nucleotides matching TRBD2. V lost 2 bases and J lost 2; bases outside the gene matches: 3. This CDR3 is 15 amino acids long. In germline, CDR1 is MGHRA, CDR2 YSYEKL.